Below are 4 T cell receptor beta chains sequenced from a single sample in a study of control samples from healthy donors and cancer patients (dated by TCRdb to 2020 to 2022). To prepare the library, the immunoSEQ multiplex PCR assay was applied. In TCRdb, the immuneACCESS table is reduced to in-frame sequences with V and J assigned. These tables do not hold every clone; where another copy was compared, an unresolved V gene accounts for under half, and the others remain unexplained. Across this sample there are about 120,000 clones, with about 87% seen only once. The ten largest clones represent 9% to 14% of the sample. The specimen was blood. The receptors derive from a man aged 25 to 45 in good health.

DNA for the CDR3: TGCGCCAGCAGCGGGACCGGGAGGGAAGAGACCCAGTACTTC. It translates to CASSGTGREETQYF. The chain combines TRBV5-1 with TRBJ2-5, with 8 nucleotides matching TRBD2. V dropped 4 bases and J dropped 3; count of bases not matched to a gene: 5. Germline V gene lookup returns CDR1 SGHRS and CDR2 YFSETQ. This CDR3 has 14 amino acids. The variable domain in full, completed from reference TRBV5-1 and TRBJ2-5, reads KAGVTQTPRYLIKTRGQQVTLSCSPISGHRSVSWYQQTPGQGLQFLFEYFSETQRNKGNFPGRFSGRQFSNSRSEMNVSTLELGDSALYLCASSGTGREETQYFGPGTRLLVL.

The genes are TRBV29-1 and TRBJ2-5; weak D call: TRBD1 (5 bases). Deletions cut 5 bases from V and 4 bases from J, with 11 bases between. CDR3 length: 12 residues. The V gene's germline CDR1 is SQVTM and CDR2 ANQGSEA. The CDR3 DNA sequence: TGCAGCGTTTCCCAGGGTCTAGAGACCCAGTACTTC. Its protein product is CSVSQGLETQYF.

CDR3 sequence: CASSRRDNEQFF. The CDR3 nucleotides read TGTGCCAGCAGCCGGAGGGACAATGAGCAGTTCTTC. The chain recombines TRBV7-2 with TRBJ2-1, with D perhaps matching TRBD2 (6 bases). The V and J ends lost 5 bases and 5 bases respectively, with 7 bases between them. This CDR3 has 12 residues. Per the germline V gene, CDR1 is SGHTA and CDR2 is FQGNSA.

This chain joins TRBV15 and TRBJ1-5; TRBD1 agrees at 8 bases. V dropped 6 bases and J dropped 0; count of bases not matched to a gene: 7. Germline loops: CDR1 LNHNV, CDR2 YYDKDF (reference sequence). The CDR3 covers 16 residues. This chain's CDR3 is CATSPGQGFSNQPQHF. The CDR3 DNA sequence: TGTGCCACCAGTCCCGGACAGGGCTTTAGCAATCAGCCCCAGCATTTT. Full variable domain (rest looked up from reference TRBV15 and TRBJ1-5): DAMVIQNPRYQVTQFGKPVTLSCSQTLNHNVMYWYQQKSSQAPKLLFHYYDKDFNNEADTPDNFQSRRPNTSFCFLDIRSPGLGDTAMYLCATSPGQGFSNQPQHFGDGTRLSIL.